These 23 T cell receptor beta chains share one sample of origin, sequenced in a study of long-term antiretroviral therapy in people with HIV. It was version v3.0 of the immunoSEQ assay that was run at survey level. Libraries were prepared by immunoSEQ multiplex PCR; TCRdb keeps only in-frame clonotypes and omits some of them. The sample comprises around 30,000 clones, under 85% of which are singletons, and more than 6.5% rests with the top ten. The sequencing used unsorted PBMCs, collected 3 years after starting antiretroviral therapy. Receptors were obtained from a man aged 35 to 55 with HIV.

This rearrangement joins TRBV4-1 to TRBJ2-7; TRBD1 matches at 7 bases. This CDR3 is 16 amino acids long. Germline lookup yields CDR1 MGHRA and CDR2 YSYEKL. V shed 0 bases and J 2 bases; nucleotides not matched to a gene: 7. CDR3 region: CASSQDGGTAAYEQYF. In DNA form, the CDR3 reads TGCGCCAGCAGCCAAGATGGTGGGACAGCCGCCTACGAGCAGTACTTC.

The chain recombines TRBV7-8 with TRBJ1-3; D might be TRBD1 (5 bases). Trimming shortened V by 5 bases and J by 1 base, and 12 bases separated the two germline ends. The CDR3 has 15 residues. CDR1 and CDR2 from the germline V gene are SGHVS and FQNEAQ. CDR3 sequence (DNA): TGTGCCAGCAGCCCCCGGGGCCTTTCTGGAAACACCATATATTTT. Translated, it gives CASSPRGLSGNTIYF.

This clone has a single count. The chain has TRBV7-8 and TRBJ1-2, with a tentative D call TRBD1 (5 bases). Germline V gene sequence: CDR1 SGHVS, CDR2 FQNEAQ. V shed 1 base and J shed 2 bases, with 8 bases lying between them. The CDR3 length is 14 residues. The chain's CDR3 is CASSLGDGNYGYTF. DNA of the CDR3: TGTGCCAGCAGCTTAGGGGACGGGAACTATGGCTACACCTTC. Based on the CDR3 plus reference TRBV7-8 and TRBJ1-2, the full variable domain is GAGVSQSPRYKVAKRGQDVALRCDPISGHVSLFWYQQALGQGPEFLTYFQNEAQLDKSGLPSDRFFAERPEGSVSTLKIQRTQQEDSAVYLCASSLGDGNYGYTFGSGTRLTVV.

This clone appeared once. The chain recombines TRBV7-9 with TRBJ2-3; possible D gene TRBD2, 5 bases. Germline assignment: CDR1 SEHNR and CDR2 FQNEAQ (reference sequence). Trimming took 1 base from V and 4 from J, leaving 12 bases between them. CDR3 size: 15 residues. CDR3 coding DNA: TGTGCCAGCAGCTTAGGCTTGTTCGGGGCAGATACGCAGTATTTT. Translating gives CASSLGLFGADTQYF.

The CDR3 loop reads CASSRTGVGTEAFF. In nucleotides, the CDR3 is TGTGCCAGCAGTCGTACAGGGGTAGGTACTGAAGCTTTCTTT. This rearrangement joins TRBV7-2 to TRBJ1-1; 7 bases fit TRBD1. V was clipped by 6 bases and J by 5 bases; unmatched bases: 9. Looked up from germline, CDR1 is SGHTA and CDR2 is FQGNSA. This CDR3 has 14 amino acids.

The sample holds one count of this clone. The chain combines TRBV6-5 with TRBJ2-1; TRBD2 aligns across 9 bases. Germline CDR1 MNHEY, CDR2 SVGAGI. J was trimmed by 7 bases and V by 2 bases; bases with no gene match: 3. The CDR3 runs 14 residues. CDR3 residues: CASSYAGGGNEQFF. CDR3 nucleotide sequence: TGTGCCAGCAGTTACGCGGGAGGGGGAAATGAGCAGTTCTTC.

This chain links TRBV13 with TRBJ2-7, with 8 bases identical to TRBD2. J was trimmed by 5 bases and V by 3 bases; bases with no gene match: 6. Germline CDR1 is PRHDT and CDR2 is FYEKMQ (reference sequence). This CDR3 region has 14 residues. The CDR3 DNA reads as TGTGCCAGCAGCTTCGGGGGGGGGCAAAACGAGCAGTACTTC. Encoded protein: CASSFGGGQNEQYF.

The J gene is TRBJ2-2, the V gene TRBV6-7; D is unresolved. TRBV6-7 is filed as an ORF, its function uncertain. Trimming took 2 bases from V and 0 from J, leaving 25 bases between them. This CDR3 contains 21 residues. The CDR3 is CASSYPRLRPYLTTNTGELFF. CDR3 DNA sequence: TGTGCCAGCAGTTACCCAAGATTACGACCCTACCTTACAACGAACACCGGGGAGCTGTTTTTT.

The chain carries TRBV5-8 and TRBJ2-7; possibly TRBD2 for D (6 bases). V shed 5 bases and J shed 5 bases, with 17 bases lying between them. CDR3 length: 14 amino acids. Germline V gene sequence: CDR1 SGHTS, CDR2 YDEGEE. The DNA for the CDR3 is TGTGCCAGCAGACGCGGGGCAACTTGGGACGAGCAGTACTTC. This gives the protein CASRRGATWDEQYF.

CDR3 sequence reads: CASSTSGVRQSSGNTIYF. The CDR3 DNA reads as TGTGCCAGTAGTACCTCAGGGGTTCGACAAAGCTCTGGAAACACCATATATTTT. The chain links TRBV19 to TRBJ1-3; D perhaps matches TRBD1 (6 bases). Trimming cost V 4 bases and J 0 bases, with 19 bases left between them. Per germline, CDR1 LNHDA and CDR2 SQIVND (reference sequence). CDR3 length equals 18 residues.

The chain joins TRBV2 to TRBJ1-4, with D possibly being TRBD1 (5 bases). The CDR3 totals 14 residues. V gave up 6 bases and J gave up 0 bases, with 8 bases separating them. Germline V CDR1 and CDR2: SNHLY, FYNNEI. In DNA, the CDR3 is TGTGCCAGCAGGGACATAGCAACTAATGAAAAACTGTTTTTT. Encoded protein: CASRDIATNEKLFF. The full variable domain, rest sourced from reference TRBV2 and TRBJ1-4, is EPEVTQTPSHQVTQMGQEVILRCVPISNHLYFYWYRQILGQKVEFLVSFYNNEISEKSEIFDDQFSVERPDGSNFTLKIRSTKLEDSAMYFCASRDIATNEKLFFGSGTQLSVL.

This chain connects TRBV7-8 to TRBJ2-5; D is unresolved. Trimming left V 1 base short and J 7 bases short, with 4 bases between. CDR3 length equals 11 residues. Germline lookup yields CDR1 SGHVS and CDR2 FQNEAQ. CDR3 coding DNA: TGTGCCAGCAGCTTAGGGGGGACCCAGTACTTC. It encodes CASSLGGTQYF.

As DNA, the CDR3 is TGTGCCAGCAGCTTAGAGCGCCAGGGAAAAGCTTTCTTT. It encodes CASSLERQGKAFF. The genes are TRBV7-2 and TRBJ1-1, with D tentatively TRBD1 (5 bases). The CDR3 runs to 13 residues. Germline values: CDR1 SGHTA, CDR2 FQGNSA. The V end was cut by 1 base, the J end by 9 bases, with 12 bases between.

The V call is TRBV2, the J call TRBJ1-5; D is uncertain. The CDR3 length is 13 residues. The V gene lost 6 bases and the J gene lost 6 bases, with 12 bases spanning the gap. The germline V gene has CDR1 SNHLY and CDR2 FYNNEI. CDR3 in DNA: TGTGCCAGCAGACTCCAGGTTACTCAGCCCCAGCATTTT. Amino acid sequence: CASRLQVTQPQHF.

The rearrangement uses TRBV29-1 and TRBJ1-2; 8 bases fit TRBD1. J gave up 7 bases and V 5 bases, and 12 bases lay outside the gene matches. CDR1 SQVTM and CDR2 ANQGSEA come from the germline V gene. This CDR3 contains 14 residues. For the CDR3, the DNA is TGCAGCGTTCAAGGACAGGGAGTAATGGGTGGCTACACCTTC. The encoded protein is CSVQGQGVMGGYTF.

The genes are TRBV15 and TRBJ2-7, with D possibly matching TRBD1 (6 bases). The CDR3 runs 16 residues. Germline CDR1 reads LNHNV; CDR2 reads YYDKDF (reference sequence). Trimming pared 0 bases from V and 4 bases from J, leaving 16 bases between. CDR3 bases: TGTGCCACCAGCAGAGAAGGTGGTGGACAGAAGTACGAGCAGTACTTC. It encodes CATSREGGGQKYEQYF.

The chain combines TRBV5-1 with TRBJ1-6, with D possibly matching TRBD1 (6 bases). Germline V lookup: CDR1 SGHRS, CDR2 YFSETQ. Trimming cost V 0 bases and J 3 bases, with 7 bases left between them. CDR3 length: 15 amino acids. CDR3 loop: CASSLEDSYNSPLHF. In DNA form, the CDR3 reads TGCGCCAGCAGCTTGGAGGACAGCTATAATTCACCCCTCCACTTT.

The chain couples TRBV19 to TRBJ2-7; a possible D gene is TRBD1 (6 bases). V was pared by 2 bases and J by 2 bases, with 10 bases between. The germline gives CDR1 LNHDA, CDR2 SQIVND (reference sequence). CDR3 length equals 14 residues. CDR3 sequence reads: CASSIQGLTYEQYF. The CDR3 coding sequence is TGTGCCAGTAGTATACAGGGGCTAACCTACGAGCAGTACTTC.

CDR3 sequence (DNA): TGTGCCAGCAGCTTTCTGTCCTCGGACAGGGGATTTAGCTACACCTTC. Translation: CASSFLSSDRGFSYTF. The chain links TRBV13 to TRBJ1-2; 9 bases are a match to TRBD1. CDR3 length equals 16 residues. Germline CDR1 reads PRHDT; CDR2 reads FYEKMQ (reference sequence). Trimming took 3 bases from V and 9 from J; bases not matched to a gene: 14.

J is TRBJ2-3 and V is TRBV9, with D hard to call. The CDR3 sequence is 15 residues long. V dropped 0 bases and J dropped 1 base, with 9 bases sitting between them. Germline V gene lookup returns CDR1 SGDLS and CDR2 YYNGEE. The CDR3 coding sequence is TGTGCCAGCAGCGTAGAGGGTATTGGCACAGATACGCAGTATTTT. Amino acids: CASSVEGIGTDTQYF.

This chain links TRBV4-1 with TRBJ2-3, with a tentative D call TRBD1 (5 bases). V lost 6 bases and J 0 bases, leaving 19 bases between the germline ends. This CDR3 region has 17 residues. Germline assignment: CDR1 MGHRA and CDR2 YSYEKL. This CDR3 reads CASRREIRTTSTDTQYF. CDR3 bases: TGCGCCAGCAGGCGAGAGATACGGACAACAAGCACAGATACGCAGTATTTT.

V gene TRBV6-1 combines with J gene TRBJ2-2; D could derive from TRBD1 or TRBD2 (5 bases each). The CDR3 length is 16 residues. V gave up 4 bases and J gave up 2 bases, with 14 bases separating them. Per germline, CDR1 MNHNS and CDR2 SASEGT. Written as DNA, the CDR3 is TGTGCCAGCAGTGCCGAGGGACCCCTTAACACCGGGGAGCTGTTTTTT. Translation gives CASSAEGPLNTGELFF.

CDR3 DNA sequence: TGTGCAAGGAATCACAGGGTTAACTACGAGCAGTACTTC. Protein product: CARNHRVNYEQYF. This sequence joins TRBV12-2 and TRBJ2-7; the table names TRBD1, a call not compared with the DNA. TRBV12-2 is a documented pseudogene. The CDR3 consists of 13 residues.